A selection of T cell receptor beta chains follows, all from one sample in a study of T cell responses to AZD1222 COVID-19 vaccine. The table came from immunoSEQ multiplex PCR; TCRdb's copy has only in-frame clones and leaves some out. Counted here are about 110,000 clones, 87% occurring once; the ten biggest clones make up 3.5% to 4.5%. The specimen was peripheral blood, collected on day 0 of AZD1222 vaccination. All receptors come from an adult in good health. Each CDR3 is given with its conserved first and last residue. D genes are given only for firm matches. Size values are once, few and many counts, or a class for expanded clones, and some rows have none.

J gene,V gene,clone size,D gene,CDR3 DNA,CDR3 protein
TRBJ1-1,TRBV5-4,.,TRBD1,TGTGCCAGCACGCCGGGATCAGGGGGCGTCGTGGGGACTGAAGCTTTCTTT,CASTPGSGGVVGTEAFF
TRBJ1-5,TRBV19,.,.,TGTGCCAGTAGTATAGGGGGGGGACTCTACAATCAGCCCCAGCATTTT,CASSIGGGLYNQPQHF
TRBJ1-2,TRBV12-3/TRBV12-4,.,TRBD1,TGTGCCAGCAGTTCCCCGTCAGGGGGTGGCTACACCTTC,CASSSPSGGGYTF
TRBJ2-5,TRBV6-2/TRBV6-3,.,.,TGTGCCAGCAGTTACATAGATACGGGGCGGGCAGAGACCCAGTACTTC,CASSYIDTGRAETQYF
TRBJ1-3,TRBV9,few,.,TGTGCCAGCAGCGGATCAGGGTCGGGAAACACCATATATTTT,CASSGSGSGNTIYF
TRBJ1-1,TRBV28,few,.,TGTGCCAGCAGGCCTCGGGGGGCGAACACTGAAGCTTTCTTT,CASRPRGANTEAFF
TRBJ1-2,TRBV6-1,.,.,TGTGCCAGCAGTGACGGGACAAACTATGGCTACACCTTC,CASSDGTNYGYTF
TRBJ2-7,TRBV6-1,once,.,TGTGCCAGCAGTGAATCCGGAGGGACCTCCTACGAGCAGTACTTC,CASSESGGTSYEQYF
TRBJ2-2,TRBV3-1/TRBV3-2,.,.,TGTGCCAGCAGCCAAGCGGAAGACTATGCCCCTATTGGGAAGAAAAGCACCGGGGAGCTGTTTTTT,CASSQAEDYAPIGKKSTGELFF
TRBJ1-5,TRBV7-2,.,.,TGTGCCAGCAGCCCCTGGCAGGGAAGAAATCAGCCCCAGCATTTT,CASSPWQGRNQPQHF
TRBJ1-3,TRBV27,.,TRBD1,TGTGCCAGCAGCCAACCGGGACAGGCAAAGAGCTCTGGAAACACCATATATTTT,CASSQPGQAKSSGNTIYF
TRBJ2-7,TRBV21-1,.,.,TGTGCCAGCAGCTCGATCCGGGACAGGGTCGCGGCGGGTGGTGTTTTAGAGCAGTACTTC,CASSSIRDRVAAGGVLEQYF
TRBJ2-5,TRBV7-9,.,.,TGTGCCAGCAGCCCCTGGGGAGACCAAGAGACCCAGTACTTC,CASSPWGDQETQYF
TRBJ2-6,TRBV3-1/TRBV3-2,once,.,TGTGCCAGCTCTGGGGGGGCCAACGTCCTGACTTTC,CASSGGANVLTF
TRBJ2-3,TRBV14,few,TRBD2,TGTGCCAGCAGCCCGGGACTAGATTTGACAGATACGCAGTATTTT,CASSPGLDLTDTQYF
TRBJ1-2,TRBV7-8,medium-sized,.,TGTGCCAGCAGAAACAGGGTTGGGGGCTACACCTTC,CASRNRVGGYTF
TRBJ2-7,TRBV9,.,.,TGTGCCAGCAGCGTAGGGTCTTACTCCTACGAGCAGTACTTC,CASSVGSYSYEQYF
TRBJ1-5,TRBV24-1,.,.,TGTGCCACCAGTGATCCCTACAGGGCCCATAGCAATCAGCCCCAGCATTTT,CATSDPYRAHSNQPQHF
TRBJ1-1,TRBV21-1,.,.,TGTGCCAGAAGAACTGAAGCTTTCTTT,CARRTEAFF
TRBJ1-2,TRBV11-2,once,.,TGTGCCAGCAGCTTAGTTTCCCGGGGCCAAGTTAACTATGGCTACACCTTC,CASSLVSRGQVNYGYTF
TRBJ1-2,TRBV24-1,.,TRBD1,TGTGCCACCAGTGCCCGGACAGGCCCGGTCGATTATGGCTACACCTTC,CATSARTGPVDYGYTF
TRBJ1-2,TRBV5-6,once,.,TGTGCCAGCAGCTTGAACTATGGCTACACCTTC,CASSLNYGYTF
TRBJ1-6,TRBV4-2,.,.,TGTGCCAGCAGCCAAGATAGGGGTTCTAATTCACCCCTCCACTTT,CASSQDRGSNSPLHF
TRBJ2-2,TRBV9,.,.,TGTGCCAGCACCCAGTTCGGGAGCCCCGGGGAGCTGTTTTTT,CASTQFGSPGELFF
TRBJ2-7,TRBV28,.,TRBD1,TGTGCCAGCAGTTTCACCGGGACAGGGAGTTGGGTGCAGTACTTC,CASSFTGTGSWVQYF
TRBJ1-2,TRBV4-3,.,TRBD1,TGCGCCAGCAGCCAAGCCCTGACAGGGTTGGGGGCCTATGGCTACACCTTC,CASSQALTGLGAYGYTF
TRBJ2-3,TRBV14,.,TRBD2,TGTGCCAGCAGCCAGCTAGCGGGGACCACAGATACGCAGTATTTT,CASSQLAGTTDTQYF
TRBJ1-6,TRBV30,.,.,TGTGCCTGGAGTGTGCAGGGGACAAGGAATTCACCCCTCCACTTT,CAWSVQGTRNSPLHF
TRBJ1-1,TRBV12-3/TRBV12-4,.,.,TGTGCCAGCCTGAGGTCCGGTGAAGCTTTCTTT,CASLRSGEAFF
TRBJ2-2,TRBV18,.,TRBD2,TGTGCCAGCTCACCACTCCCCAGCGGGGACACCGGGGAGCTGTTTTTT,CASSPLPSGDTGELFF